What follows describes a single T cell receptor beta chain. This record belongs to a study of CD8 T cells in Susac syndrome. The CDR3 runs 16 residues. The germline V gene encodes CDR1 DFQATT and CDR2 SNEGSKA (reference sequence). J was trimmed by 4 bases and V by 5 bases; bases with no gene match: 15. A quantity of about 0.5 to 1 ug RNA underwent reverse transcription using random hexamers. The method of amplification for TCR beta CDR3 was immunoSEQ multiplex PCR, covering 54 Vbeta and 13 Jbeta. In TCRdb, the immunoSEQ multiplex PCR reads were re-called with MiXCR into one record per CDR3 protein. The table lists 100,000 to 150,000 distinct CDR3 sequences, 80% of them singletons. TCR beta sequencing was performed on blood CD8+ and CD4+ T cells. Patients with stable or active relapsing-remitting disease, all of them treatment-naive, made up the multiple sclerosis controls. Through negative isolation, CD4+ and CD8+ T cells were obtained, while TEMRA cells were enriched using FACS.

This receptor was identified in a human donor with multiple sclerosis. The V call is TRBV20-1, the J call TRBJ1-1, with TRBD1 identical over 8 bases. What was sequenced was CD8+ T cells from PBMCs. CDR3 nucleotides: TGCAGTGCTCGACAAAAGACAGGGGCAGGAGGCACTGAAGCTTTCTTT. Amino acids: CSARQKTGAGGTEAFF.